Each of the 29 T cell receptor beta chains below was sequenced from the same sample in a study of response to subunit inactivated influenza vaccine. One entry per CDR3 protein, called by TCRdb with MiXCR from the RT-PCR reads. Of roughly 540,000 distinct CDR3 sequences listed, roughly a quarter are singletons. This sample also appeared in a second study, on T cells expressing NK-cell markers. This second study says: For TCR beta, cDNA was produced by 5'RACE template switching with UMIs.

The specimen was CD4+ T cells sorted from PBMCs, collected 12 days after vaccination. These receptors were collected from a man aged 50-59 years who received an inactivated influenza vaccine.

The chain has TRBV30 and TRBJ1-5; D call uncertain. This CDR3 comprises 13 residues. V lost 2 bases to trimming and J lost 5 bases, with 10 bases between them. In germline, CDR1 is GTSNPN, CDR2 SVGIG (reference sequence). The CDR3 region is CAWSPLAHQPQHF. The CDR3 DNA sequence: TGTGCCTGGAGTCCCCTTGCCCATCAGCCCCAGCATTTT.

V and J are TRBV10-2 and TRBJ2-1; 11 bases align to TRBD2. The V gene end was trimmed by 3 bases and the J gene end by 3 bases; junction bases not matched to a gene: 10. Germline CDR1 and CDR2: WSHSY and SAAADI. This CDR3 comprises 18 residues. The CDR3 DNA reads TGCGCCAGCAGTGATGAACTAGCGGGGGCCACTAACTACAATGAGCAGTTCTTC. It codes for CASSDELAGATNYNEQFF.

V is TRBV7-2 and J is TRBJ2-1, with TRBD1 identical over 9 bases. V was pared by 1 base and J by 6 bases, with 7 bases of the junction left unmatched. Germline CDR1 reads SGHTA; CDR2 reads FQGNSA. The CDR3 sequence is 16 residues long. For the CDR3, the DNA is TGTGCCAGCAGCTTAGGGGCGGGACAGGGATTCAATGAGCAGTTCTTC. It translates to CASSLGAGQGFNEQFF.

This clonotype was observed many times. An end of the junction does not agree with germline; a read error may underlie this. The rearrangement joins TRBV20-1 to TRBJ1-6; 8 nucleotides line up with TRBD1. Germline V gives CDR1 DFQATT, CDR2 SNEGSKA (reference sequence). This CDR3 has 15 amino acids. Here the CDR3 reads CSARAGQVRTSPLHF. The CDR3 bases are TGCAGTGCCAGAGCGGGACAGGTTCGCACTTCACCCCTCCACTTT.

The V call is TRBV12-3 or TRBV12-4, the J call TRBJ1-3, with 8 bases lining up with TRBD1. There are 15 residues in the CDR3. Losses at the gene ends were 4 bases for V and 3 bases for J; bases not matched to a gene: 5. The DNA for the CDR3 is TGTGCCAGCAGTTCCGAGACAGGGGTTGGAAACACCATATATTTT. It yields the protein CASSSETGVGNTIYF.

This clonotype occurred a few times. The chain employs TRBV5-1 and TRBJ2-5; TRBD1 agrees at 9 bases. CDR1 SGHRS and CDR2 YFSETQ come from the germline V gene. The CDR3 length is 14 residues. The J segment lost 10 bases and the V segment lost 3 bases, leaving 10 bases of the junction unmatched. The CDR3 DNA reads TGCGCCAGCAGCTCCAGGGTAGACAGGGGGAGCCAGTACTTC. It is translated as CASSSRVDRGSQYF.

This clonotype was seen a handful of times. The chain couples TRBV15 to TRBJ2-5; either TRBD1 or TRBD2 may supply D (5 bases each). V lost 5 bases and J 2 bases, leaving 18 bases between the germline ends. The CDR3 length is 16 residues. Germline lookup yields CDR1 LNHNV and CDR2 YYDKDF (reference sequence). CDR3 bases: TGTGCCACCAGCGATTCCGGGACCTTAGGGCAAGAGACCCAGTACTTC. This sequence encodes CATSDSGTLGQETQYF.

This rearrangement joins TRBV5-6 to TRBJ2-1; the D is unclear. V lost 1 base and J lost 6, with 8 bases in between. The CDR3 totals 13 residues. Germline V lookup: CDR1 SGHDT, CDR2 YYEEEE. CDR3 region: CASSLKVSNEQFF. CDR3 DNA sequence: TGTGCCAGCAGCTTGAAGGTTTCCAATGAGCAGTTCTTC.

This clonotype appeared a few times. The gene calls are TRBV20-1 and TRBJ2-7; unclear D gene. Germline CDR1 and CDR2: DFQATT and SNEGSKA (reference sequence). The germline V and J ends were trimmed by 3 bases and 5 bases, with 5 bases remaining between them. The CDR3 has 10 residues. The CDR3 coding sequence is TGCAGTGCTAGTGGTAACGAGCAGTACTTC. It codes for CSASGNEQYF.

This clonotype has only a few counts. The V call is TRBV6-5, the J call TRBJ2-5, with 7 bases fitting TRBD2. The CDR3 totals 12 residues. J was trimmed by 7 bases and V by 6 bases; bases with no gene match: 5. Germline V gene sequence: CDR1 MNHEY, CDR2 SVGAGI. DNA for the CDR3: TGTGCCAGCAGGATAGCGGGTGGGACCCAGTACTTC. Amino acid sequence: CASRIAGGTQYF.

This clonotype was counted only a few times. The chain joins TRBV15 to TRBJ1-1; 9 bases agree with TRBD1. This CDR3 spans 15 amino acids. Germline V gene data show CDR1 as LNHNV and CDR2 as YYDKDF (reference sequence). With 3 bases clipped from V and 7 bases from J, the junction kept 9 bases outside the gene matches. The chain's CDR3 is CATSSDRQGGGEAFF. CDR3 nucleotides: TGTGCCACCAGCAGCGATAGACAGGGGGGAGGTGAAGCTTTCTTT.

This clonotype has a handful of counts. This chain joins TRBV2 and TRBJ2-7; D is possibly TRBD2 (6 bases). V gave up 7 bases and J gave up 3 bases, with 13 bases separating them. Germline V lookup: CDR1 SNHLY, CDR2 FYNNEI. The CDR3 spans 13 residues. CDR3: CASTRELGYEQYF. CDR3 nucleotides: TGTGCCAGCACCCGGGAGTTGGGCTACGAGCAGTACTTC.

The V and J genes are TRBV5-1 and TRBJ2-1; D is ambiguous. This CDR3 is built from 12 residues. V shed 4 bases and J shed 4 bases, with 6 bases lying between them. Germline CDR1 SGHRS, CDR2 YFSETQ. The CDR3 here is CASSMGYNEQFF. CDR3 in DNA: TGCGCCAGCAGCATGGGATACAATGAGCAGTTCTTC.

The sample holds a few counts of this clonotype. The V call is TRBV25-1, the J call TRBJ1-6; possibly TRBD1 for D (6 bases). V was trimmed by 5 bases and J by 5 bases, leaving 10 bases between them. The CDR3 is made up of 14 amino acids. The germline V gene encodes CDR1 MGHDK and CDR2 SYGVNS. The CDR3 DNA is TGTGCCAGCAGTTACGGACAGAATAATTCACCCCTCCACTTT. Translation gives CASSYGQNNSPLHF.

The CDR3 loop reads CASGKSASGRNEQYF. DNA for the CDR3: TGTGCCAGCGGCAAATCGGCTAGCGGGCGTAACGAGCAGTACTTC. The chain carries TRBV6-1 and TRBJ2-7; 8 bases line up with TRBD2. The CDR3 contains 15 residues. The J segment lost 5 bases and the V segment lost 8 bases, leaving 14 bases of the junction unmatched. Germline loops: CDR1 MNHNS, CDR2 SASEGT.

This clonotype was picked up many times. The CDR3 DNA reads as TGTGCCAGCAGCCAGGACAGGGGGTCCTACAATGAGCAGTTCTTC. Translated, it gives CASSQDRGSYNEQFF. V usage is TRBV3-1 and J usage is TRBJ2-1; 10 bases align to TRBD1. CDR1 LGHDT and CDR2 YNNKEL come from the germline V gene (reference sequence). The CDR3 runs 15 residues. V trimming: 3 bases; J trimming: 1 base; junction bases outside the gene matches: 0.

This clonotype was found many times. The gene calls are TRBV27 and TRBJ1-2, with 7 bases aligning to TRBD1. The V segment lost 3 bases and the J segment 4 bases; nucleotides outside the gene matches: 8. The CDR3 is 15 residues long. CDR1 is MNHEY, CDR2 SMNVEV, per germline (reference sequence). CDR3 in amino acids: CASSLYQGDIYGYTF. The CDR3 region has the DNA TGTGCCAGCAGTTTGTATCAGGGGGACATCTATGGCTACACCTTC.

This clonotype was found a few times. The CDR3 loop is CASSPGPRYYNEQFF. The DNA of the CDR3 is TGCGCCAGCAGCCCCGGACCACGCTACTACAATGAGCAGTTCTTC. V is TRBV5-1 and J is TRBJ2-1; D not certain. Between the trimmed V and J ends, which lost 4 bases and 3 bases, there was a span of 14 bases. Germline V lookup: CDR1 SGHRS, CDR2 YFSETQ. CDR3 length equals 15 residues.

The table lists this clonotype with a few counts. This rearrangement joins TRBV5-6 to TRBJ2-1; 7 nucleotides align to TRBD1. J gave up 8 bases and V 4 bases, and 9 bases lay outside the gene matches. The CDR3 has 14 amino acids. Germline CDR1 SGHDT, CDR2 YYEEEE. CDR3 coding DNA: TGTGCCAGCAGCCCGGGACAGTACCCCGATGAGCAGTTCTTC. Translating it yields CASSPGQYPDEQFF.

The chain combines TRBV19 with TRBJ2-7; TRBD1 might be the D (6 bases). Germline CDR1 LNHDA, CDR2 SQIVND (reference sequence). This CDR3 spans 15 amino acids. Trimming left V 0 bases short and J 2 bases short, with 11 bases between. In nucleotides, the CDR3 is TGTGCCAGTAGTATAGATCAGGGGATGGCCTACGAGCAGTACTTC. It is translated as CASSIDQGMAYEQYF. Full variable domain (remainder filled in from reference TRBV19 and TRBJ2-7): DGGITQSPKYLFRKEGQNVTLSCEQNLNHDAMYWYRQDPGQGLRLIYYSQIVNDFQKGDIAEGYSVSREKKESFPLTVTSAQKNPTAFYLCASSIDQGMAYEQYFGPGTRLTVT.

The chain links TRBV9 to TRBJ1-4, with D possibly being TRBD1 (5 bases). There are 15 residues in the CDR3. Germline values: CDR1 SGDLS, CDR2 YYNGEE. The V gene lost 2 bases and the J gene lost 5 bases, with 13 bases spanning the gap. The CDR3 region is CASSVDGHRNEKLFF. The CDR3 DNA reads TGTGCCAGCAGCGTGGACGGACATCGGAATGAAAAACTGTTTTTT.

This chain uses TRBV2 with TRBJ2-2, with D possibly being TRBD1 or TRBD2 (5 bases each). Trimming pared 6 bases from V and 0 bases from J, leaving 14 bases between. This CDR3 region has 16 residues. Germline CDR1 is SNHLY and CDR2 is FYNNEI. The DNA of the CDR3 is TGTGCCAGCAGGCTTTCCGGGACGGCGAACACCGGGGAGCTGTTTTTT. Its translation is CASRLSGTANTGELFF.

The sample holds many counts of this clonotype. This chain links TRBV2 with TRBJ1-5, with D possibly matching TRBD1 (6 bases). The CDR3 consists of 13 residues. Germline CDR1 and CDR2: SNHLY and FYNNEI. The germline V and J ends were trimmed by 8 bases and 5 bases, with 13 bases remaining between them. CDR3 nucleotides: TGTGCCAGCCACCGACAGGAAGATCAGCCCCAGCATTTT. Translation gives CASHRQEDQPQHF.

This clonotype was counted only a few times. The V gene is TRBV12-3 or TRBV12-4, the J gene TRBJ1-4; D may be TRBD1 (6 bases). Trimming removed 6 bases at V and 6 bases at J, with 17 bases between. The length of the CDR3 is 15 residues. The CDR3 here is CASSAYWGRDEKLFF. CDR3 in DNA: TGTGCCAGCAGCGCATATTGGGGGCGGGATGAAAAACTGTTTTTT.

This clonotype has just a few counts. Here the CDR3 DNA reads TGTGCCAGCAGCGTAGAAGGTATAGGGATGAACACTGAAGCTTTCTTT. As protein: CASSVEGIGMNTEAFF. The rearrangement joins TRBV9 to TRBJ1-1, with D hard to call. CDR1 and CDR2 (germline): SGDLS, YYNGEE. The length of the CDR3 is 16 residues. V dropped 0 bases and J dropped 0 bases, with 12 bases sitting between them. Based on the CDR3 plus reference TRBV9 and TRBJ1-1, the full variable domain is DSGVTQTPKHLITATGQRVTLRCSPRSGDLSVYWYQQSLDQGLQFLIQYYNGEERAKGNILERFSAQQFPDLHSELNLSSLELGDSALYFCASSVEGIGMNTEAFFGQGTRLTVV.

The sample holds one count of this clonotype. This chain connects TRBV19 to TRBJ2-1; 8 nucleotides align to TRBD2. CDR1 LNHDA and CDR2 SQIVND come from the germline V gene (reference sequence). J gave up 1 base and V 3 bases, and 5 bases lay outside the gene matches. This CDR3 has 16 residues. CDR3 nucleotides: TGTGCCAGTAGTATCGGGGGGGCGGTATCCTACAATGAGCAGTTCTTC. Translated, it gives CASSIGGAVSYNEQFF. Full variable domain (outside the CDR3, taken from reference TRBV19 and TRBJ2-1): DGGITQSPKYLFRKEGQNVTLSCEQNLNHDAMYWYRQDPGQGLRLIYYSQIVNDFQKGDIAEGYSVSREKKESFPLTVTSAQKNPTAFYLCASSIGGAVSYNEQFFGPGTRLTVL.

Concerning this clonotype: This may arise from a read error, as a much more abundant clone is one base away. The rearrangement joins TRBV20-1 to TRBJ2-5; 7 positions match TRBD2. Germline assignment: CDR1 DFQATT and CDR2 SNEGSKA (reference sequence). Trimming cost V 0 bases and J 4 bases; bases outside gene matches: 8. The CDR3 totals 15 residues. The CDR3 reads CSAREPGLLRETQYF. CDR3 DNA sequence: TGCAGTGCTAGAGAGCCGGGACTATTAAGAGAGACCCAGTACTTC.

The chain employs TRBV30 and TRBJ2-3, with 8 bases that match TRBD1. Germline V gene sequence: CDR1 GTSNPN, CDR2 SVGIG (reference sequence). The V gene end was trimmed by 0 bases and the J gene end by 7 bases; junction bases not matched to a gene: 6. CDR3 length: 14 amino acids. For the CDR3, the DNA is TGTGCCTGGAGTGTACCGGGCAGGGGGCATACGCAGTATTTT. As protein: CAWSVPGRGHTQYF.

CDR3 sequence reads: CASSLQTGTSGSNEQFF. The CDR3, as DNA: TGTGCCAGCAGCCTCCAGACCGGGACTAGCGGGAGCAATGAGCAGTTCTTC. The chain has TRBV6-2 or TRBV6-3 and TRBJ2-1, with 14 bases lining up with TRBD2. Germline CDR1 MNHEY, CDR2 SVGEGT. The CDR3 has 17 amino acids. V was pared by 6 bases and J by 6 bases, with 10 bases of the junction left unmatched.